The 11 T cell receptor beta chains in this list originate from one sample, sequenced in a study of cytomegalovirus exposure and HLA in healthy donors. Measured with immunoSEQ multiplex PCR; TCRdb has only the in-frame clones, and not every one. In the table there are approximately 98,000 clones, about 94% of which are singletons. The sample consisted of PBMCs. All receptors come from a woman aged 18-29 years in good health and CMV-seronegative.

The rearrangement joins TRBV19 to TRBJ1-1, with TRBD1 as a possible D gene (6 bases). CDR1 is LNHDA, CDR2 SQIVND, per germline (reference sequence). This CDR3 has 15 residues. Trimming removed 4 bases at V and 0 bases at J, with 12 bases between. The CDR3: CASSRGGDMNTEAFF. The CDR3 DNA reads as TGTGCCAGTAGTAGGGGGGGGGACATGAACACTGAAGCTTTCTTT.

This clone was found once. CDR3 sequence (DNA): TGTGCCAGCATTACCGGCAGGTTATTCACAGATACGCAGTATTTT. As protein: CASITGRLFTDTQYF. This rearrangement joins TRBV2 to TRBJ2-3; no firm D call. Trimming pared 7 bases from V and 2 bases from J, leaving 16 bases between. Germline assignment: CDR1 SNHLY and CDR2 FYNNEI. The CDR3 sequence is 15 residues long.

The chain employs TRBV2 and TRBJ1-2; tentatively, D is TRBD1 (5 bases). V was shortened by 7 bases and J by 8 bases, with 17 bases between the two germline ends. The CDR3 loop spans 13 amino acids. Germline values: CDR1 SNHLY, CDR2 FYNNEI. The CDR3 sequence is CASIAGNWGGYTF. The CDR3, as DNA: TGTGCCAGCATCGCTGGGAACTGGGGCGGCTACACCTTC.

The CDR3 region is CASGLVQETGAGTFF. CDR3 coding DNA: TGTGCTAGTGGTTTGGTACAAGAGACAGGGGCCGGTACGTTCTTC. The genes are TRBV12-5 and TRBJ2-1; 8 bases fit TRBD1. V dropped 0 bases and J dropped 15; count of bases not matched to a gene: 13. Germline assignment: CDR1 LGHNT and CDR2 FRNRAP. This CDR3 has 15 amino acids.

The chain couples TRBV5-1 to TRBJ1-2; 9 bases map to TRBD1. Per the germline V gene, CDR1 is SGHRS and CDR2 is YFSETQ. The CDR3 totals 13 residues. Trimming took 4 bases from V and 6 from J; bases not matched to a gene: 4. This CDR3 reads CASSEGQGNGYTF. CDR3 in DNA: TGCGCCAGCAGCGAGGGACAGGGTAATGGCTACACCTTC.

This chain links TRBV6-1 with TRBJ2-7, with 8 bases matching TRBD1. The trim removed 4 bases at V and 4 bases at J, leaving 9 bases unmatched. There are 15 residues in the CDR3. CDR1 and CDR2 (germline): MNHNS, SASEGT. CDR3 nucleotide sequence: TGTGCCAGCAGTGTTCAAGGACAGGGAATATACGAGCAGTACTTC. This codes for CASSVQGQGIYEQYF.

The CDR3 here is CASSPTSAYNEQFF. CDR3 sequence (DNA): TGTGCCAGCAGCCCTACTAGCGCGTACAATGAGCAGTTCTTC. The V gene is TRBV7-3, the J gene TRBJ2-1, with 7 nucleotides matching TRBD2. V dropped 5 bases and J dropped 4; count of bases not matched to a gene: 5. The germline CDR1 and CDR2 sequences are SGHTA and FQGTGA. The CDR3 runs to 14 residues.

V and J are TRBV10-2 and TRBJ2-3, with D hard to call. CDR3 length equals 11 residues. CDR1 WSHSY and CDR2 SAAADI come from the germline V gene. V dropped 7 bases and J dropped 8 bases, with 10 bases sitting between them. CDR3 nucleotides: TGCGCCAGCAAAGGTGGGCTTACGCAGTATTTT. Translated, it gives CASKGGLTQYF.

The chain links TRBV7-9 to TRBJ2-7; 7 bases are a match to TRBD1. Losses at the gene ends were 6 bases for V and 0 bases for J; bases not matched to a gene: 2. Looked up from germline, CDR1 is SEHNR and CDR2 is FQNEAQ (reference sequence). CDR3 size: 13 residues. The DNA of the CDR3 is TGTGCCAGCAGTCGGGACAGCTCCTACGAGCAGTACTTC. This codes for CASSRDSSYEQYF.

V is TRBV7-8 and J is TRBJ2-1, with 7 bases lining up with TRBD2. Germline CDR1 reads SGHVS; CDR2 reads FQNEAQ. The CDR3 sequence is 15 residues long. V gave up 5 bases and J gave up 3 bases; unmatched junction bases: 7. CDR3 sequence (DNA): TGTGCCAGCAGCCCCCGGACTAGGAACTACAATGAGCAGTTCTTC. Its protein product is CASSPRTRNYNEQFF.

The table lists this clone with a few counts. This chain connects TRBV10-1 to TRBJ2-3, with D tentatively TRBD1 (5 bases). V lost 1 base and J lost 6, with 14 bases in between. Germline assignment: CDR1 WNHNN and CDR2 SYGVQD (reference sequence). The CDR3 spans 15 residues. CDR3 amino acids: CASSEYQGKGDTQYF. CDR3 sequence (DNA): TGCGCCAGCAGTGAGTACCAGGGAAAGGGCGATACGCAGTATTTT.